This T cell receptor beta chain was retrieved from a study of T-cell reconstitution after alpha-beta-depleted transplantation in children. Germline assignment: CDR1 LGHDT and CDR2 YNNKEL (reference sequence). The CDR3 length is 15 residues. The V end was cut by 4 bases, the J end by 0 bases, with 12 bases between. A TCRbeta library incorporating unique molecular identifiers was prepared. MiXCR, applied by TCRdb to the PCR reads, yields one record per CDR3 protein. The sample records a few hundred thousand distinct CDR3 sequences, approximately 10% being singletons. This sequence originates from a human donor who donated a stem cell graft to a child with acute lymphoblastic leukemia. Here the sequenced sample was PBMCs from the stem cell graft donor, taken from the stem cell graft. This chain joins TRBV3-1 and TRBJ2-5; no reliable D call. For the CDR3, the DNA is TGTGCCAGCAGCCGGACGCAGCGTTACCAAGAGACCCAGTACTTC. Encoded protein: CASSRTQRYQETQYF.